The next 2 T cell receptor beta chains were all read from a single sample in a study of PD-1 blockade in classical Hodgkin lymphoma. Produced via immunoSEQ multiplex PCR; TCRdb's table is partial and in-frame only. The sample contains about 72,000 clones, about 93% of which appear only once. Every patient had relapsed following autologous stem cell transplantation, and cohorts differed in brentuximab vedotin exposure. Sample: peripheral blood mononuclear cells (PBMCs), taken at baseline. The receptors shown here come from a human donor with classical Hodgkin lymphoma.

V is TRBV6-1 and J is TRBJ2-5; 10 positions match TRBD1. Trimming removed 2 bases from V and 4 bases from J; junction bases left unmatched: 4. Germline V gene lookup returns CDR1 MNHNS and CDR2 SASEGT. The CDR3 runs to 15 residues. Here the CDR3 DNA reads TGTGCCAGCAGTGAAAAGGGACAGGGGTTAGAGACCCAGTACTTC. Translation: CASSEKGQGLETQYF.

As DNA, the CDR3 is TGTGCCAGCAGCGACACTAGCGGGAGTAGCTCCTACAATGAGCAGTTCTTC. Its protein product is CASSDTSGSSSYNEQFF. The V call is TRBV7-6, the J call TRBJ2-1, with 11 bases lining up with TRBD2. Germline V CDR1 and CDR2: SGHVS, FNYEAQ. The CDR3 is 17 amino acids. V trimming: 5 bases; J trimming: 0 bases; junction bases outside the gene matches: 6. The whole variable domain, remainder taken from reference TRBV7-6 and TRBJ2-1, is GAGVSQSPRYKVTKRGQDVALRCDPISGHVSLYWYRQALGQGPEFLTYFNYEAQQDKSGLPNDRFSAERPEGSISTLTIQRTEQRDSAMYRCASSDTSGSSSYNEQFFGPGTRLTVL.